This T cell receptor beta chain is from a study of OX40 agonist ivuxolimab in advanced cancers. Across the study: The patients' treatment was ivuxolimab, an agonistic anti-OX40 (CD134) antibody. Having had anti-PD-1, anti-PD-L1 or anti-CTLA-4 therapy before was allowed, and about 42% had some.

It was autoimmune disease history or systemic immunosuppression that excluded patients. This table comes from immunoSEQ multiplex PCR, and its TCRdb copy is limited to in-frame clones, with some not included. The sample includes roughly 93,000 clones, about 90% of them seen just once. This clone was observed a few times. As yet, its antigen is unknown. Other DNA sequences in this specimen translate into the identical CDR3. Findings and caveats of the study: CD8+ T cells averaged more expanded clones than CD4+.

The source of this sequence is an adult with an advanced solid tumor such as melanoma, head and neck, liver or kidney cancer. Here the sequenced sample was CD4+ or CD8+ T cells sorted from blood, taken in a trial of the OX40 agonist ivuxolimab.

The CDR3 is CASSTGQGQETQYF. CDR3 bases: TGCGCCAGCAGCACAGGACAGGGGCAAGAGACCCAGTACTTC. This chain connects TRBV5-1 to TRBJ2-5; TRBD1 aligns across 9 bases. V gave up 4 bases and J gave up 2 bases; unmatched junction bases: 3. The CDR3 sequence is 14 residues long. Germline values: CDR1 SGHRS, CDR2 YFSETQ.